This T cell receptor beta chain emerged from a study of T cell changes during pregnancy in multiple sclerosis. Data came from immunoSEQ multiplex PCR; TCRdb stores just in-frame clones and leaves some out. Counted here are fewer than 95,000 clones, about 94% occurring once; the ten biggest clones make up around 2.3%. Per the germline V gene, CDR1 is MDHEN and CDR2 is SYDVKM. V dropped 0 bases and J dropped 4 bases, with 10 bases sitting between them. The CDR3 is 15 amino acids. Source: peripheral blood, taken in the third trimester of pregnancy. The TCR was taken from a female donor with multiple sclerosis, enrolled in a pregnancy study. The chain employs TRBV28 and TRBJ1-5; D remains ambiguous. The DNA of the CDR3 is TGTGCCAGCAGTTTATGGGCCGGGGTTAATCAGCCCCAGCATTTT. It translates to CASSLWAGVNQPQHF.